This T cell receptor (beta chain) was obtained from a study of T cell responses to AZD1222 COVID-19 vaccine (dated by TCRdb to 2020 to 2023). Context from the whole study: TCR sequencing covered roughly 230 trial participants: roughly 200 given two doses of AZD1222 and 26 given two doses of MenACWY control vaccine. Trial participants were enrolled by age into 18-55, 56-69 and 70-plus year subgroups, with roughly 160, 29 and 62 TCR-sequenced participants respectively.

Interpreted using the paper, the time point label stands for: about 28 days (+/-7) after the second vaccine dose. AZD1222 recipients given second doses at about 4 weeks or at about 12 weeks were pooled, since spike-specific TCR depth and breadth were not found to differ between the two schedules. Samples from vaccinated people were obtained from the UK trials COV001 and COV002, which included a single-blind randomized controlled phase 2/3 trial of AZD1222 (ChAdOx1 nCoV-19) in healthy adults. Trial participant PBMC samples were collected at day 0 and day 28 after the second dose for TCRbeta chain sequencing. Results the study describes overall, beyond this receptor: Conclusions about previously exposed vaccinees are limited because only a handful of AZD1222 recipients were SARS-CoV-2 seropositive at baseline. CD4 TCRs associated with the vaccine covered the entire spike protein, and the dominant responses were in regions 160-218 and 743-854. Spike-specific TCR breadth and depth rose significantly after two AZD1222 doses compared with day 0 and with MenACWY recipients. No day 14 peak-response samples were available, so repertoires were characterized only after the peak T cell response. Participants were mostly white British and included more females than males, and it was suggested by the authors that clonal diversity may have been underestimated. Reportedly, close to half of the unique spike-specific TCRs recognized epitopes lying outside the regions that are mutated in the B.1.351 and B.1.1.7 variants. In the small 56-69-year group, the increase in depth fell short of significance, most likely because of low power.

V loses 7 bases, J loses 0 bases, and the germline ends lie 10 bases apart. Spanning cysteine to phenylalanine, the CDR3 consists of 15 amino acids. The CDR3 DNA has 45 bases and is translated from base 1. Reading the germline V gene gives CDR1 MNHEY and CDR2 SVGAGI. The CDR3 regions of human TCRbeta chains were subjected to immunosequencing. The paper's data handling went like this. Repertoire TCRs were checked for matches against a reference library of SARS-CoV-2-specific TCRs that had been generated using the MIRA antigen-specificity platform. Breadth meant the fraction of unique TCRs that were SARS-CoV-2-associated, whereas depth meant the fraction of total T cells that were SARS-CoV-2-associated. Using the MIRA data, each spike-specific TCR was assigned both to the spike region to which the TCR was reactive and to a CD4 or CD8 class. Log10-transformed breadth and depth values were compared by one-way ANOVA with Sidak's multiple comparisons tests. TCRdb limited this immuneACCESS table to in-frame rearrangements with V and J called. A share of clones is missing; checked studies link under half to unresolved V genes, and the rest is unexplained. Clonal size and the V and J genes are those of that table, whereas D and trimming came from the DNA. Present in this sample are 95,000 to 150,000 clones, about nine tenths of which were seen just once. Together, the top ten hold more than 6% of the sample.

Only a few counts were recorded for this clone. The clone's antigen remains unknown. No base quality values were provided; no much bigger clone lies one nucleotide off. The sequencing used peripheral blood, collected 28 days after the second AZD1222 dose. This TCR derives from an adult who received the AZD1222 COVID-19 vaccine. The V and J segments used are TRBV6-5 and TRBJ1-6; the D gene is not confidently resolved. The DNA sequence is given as TGTGCCAGCACTTGGGAGGGCTCCTATAATTCACCCCTCCACTTT. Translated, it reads CASTWEGSYNSPLHF.